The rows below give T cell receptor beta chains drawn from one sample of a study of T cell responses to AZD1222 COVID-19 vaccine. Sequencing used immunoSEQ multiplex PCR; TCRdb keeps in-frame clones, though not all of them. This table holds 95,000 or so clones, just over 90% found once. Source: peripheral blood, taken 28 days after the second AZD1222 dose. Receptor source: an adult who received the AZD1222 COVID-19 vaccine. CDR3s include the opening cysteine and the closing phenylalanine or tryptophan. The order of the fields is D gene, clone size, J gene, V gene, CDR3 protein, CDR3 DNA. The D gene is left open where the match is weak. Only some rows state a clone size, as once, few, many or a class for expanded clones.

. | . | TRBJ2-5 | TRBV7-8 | CASSYSDSYGTQYF | TGTGCCAGCAGCTATAGCGACAGTTATGGGACCCAGTACTTC
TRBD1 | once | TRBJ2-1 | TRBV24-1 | CATSDQGAGSLSYEQFF | TGTGCCACCAGTGACCAGGGGGCCGGGTCATTGTCCTATGAGCAGTTCTTC
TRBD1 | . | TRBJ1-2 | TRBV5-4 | CASSFPTGGINYGYTF | TGTGCCAGCAGCTTTCCGACAGGGGGCATTAACTATGGCTACACCTTC
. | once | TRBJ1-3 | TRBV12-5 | CASGPGYGNTIYF | TGTGCTAGTGGACCGGGTTATGGAAACACCATATATTTT
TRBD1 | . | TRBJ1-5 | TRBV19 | CASSGTGDNQPQHF | TGTGCCAGTAGCGGGACAGGGGACAATCAGCCCCAGCATTTT
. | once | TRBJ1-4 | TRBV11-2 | CASSRQVATNEKLFF | TGTGCCAGCAGTCGACAGGTTGCAACTAATGAAAAACTGTTTTTT
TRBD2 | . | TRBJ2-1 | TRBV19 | CASSIALAGRNEQFF | TGTGCCAGTAGTATAGCACTAGCGGGAAGAAATGAGCAGTTCTTC
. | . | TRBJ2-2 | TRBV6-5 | CASSSDLIRPGELFF | TGTGCCAGCAGTTCAGACTTAATCCGCCCCGGGGAGCTGTTTTTT
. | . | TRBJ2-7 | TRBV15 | CATSRDLSYEQYF | TGTGCCACCAGCAGGGACCTCAGCTACGAGCAGTACTTC
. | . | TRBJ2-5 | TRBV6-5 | CASSFYWGETQYF | TGTGCCAGCAGTTTTTACTGGGGGGAGACCCAGTACTTC
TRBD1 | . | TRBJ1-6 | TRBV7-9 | CASSLTGDYSPLHF | TGTGCCAGCAGCTTGACAGGGGATTACTCACCCCTCCACTTT